Given below is one T cell receptor (beta chain) in context. Profiled with immunoSEQ multiplex PCR; TCRdb holds only in-frame clones, not every one. The sample lists approximately 91,000 clones, over 80% occurring once. Time point denoted: peripheral blood 6 weeks after treatment start. These data come from a study of PD-L1 blockade in urothelial cancer. Study-wide context: Patients' atezolizumab regimen, 1,200 mg intravenously every 3 weeks, began in about 2014.

Per germline, CDR1 SGHAT and CDR2 FQDESV (reference sequence). V gave up 4 bases and J gave up 4 bases; unmatched junction bases: 4. The CDR3 covers 14 residues. This TCR came from a man between 70 and 80 years old with urothelial cancer. The rearrangement uses TRBV11-1 and TRBJ2-5; 9 bases are shared with TRBD1. The material sequenced was PBMCs, taken around atezolizumab (anti-PD-L1) treatment. The CDR3 nucleotides read TGTGCCAGCAGCTCCGTGGACAGGGGAGAGACCCAGTACTTC. Its protein product is CASSSVDRGETQYF.